These T cell receptor beta chains were read from a single sample in a study of early T cells in non-severe SARS-CoV-2 infection. MiXCR, applied by TCRdb to the 5' RACE reads, yields one record per CDR3 protein. This sample has approximately 65,000 distinct CDR3 sequences, with roughly 13% found just once. Sequencing used whole blood. The receptors were sampled from an adult who was a healthcare worker with PCR-confirmed SARS-CoV-2 infection or an uninfected control (not recorded which). The conserved cysteine and the conserved F or W are not part of the CDR3 here.

>TRBV29-1|TRBJ2-7
SVLTGGNYEQY
>TRBV6-6|TRBJ2-7
ASSRDRYEQY
>TRBV5-4|TRBJ1-3
ASSLAGPGSNTIY
>TRBV20-1|TRBJ1-2
SARGPTGQYGYT
>TRBV14|TRBJ2-3
ASSQDRGSTDTQY
>TRBV6-2/TRBV6-3|TRBJ2-6
ASSYSRPTGSGANVLT
>TRBV11-1|TRBJ1-1
ASSPPLLGTEAF
>TRBV29-1|TRBJ1-2
SVLGTGNYGYT
>TRBV20-1|TRBJ2-7
SARDSMG
>TRBV9|TRBJ2-6
ASSVSGALGANVLT
>TRBV5-4|TRBJ1-6
ASSLSGGPGYNSPLH
>TRBV6-5|TRBJ2-7
ASSYSGTTSYEQY
>TRBV6-1|TRBJ1-1
ASSRKGPTEAF
>TRBV7-3|TRBJ1-1
ASSLTRTGGTEAF
>TRBV10-3|TRBJ2-3
AIRDSSTDTQY
>TRBV6-4|TRBJ2-2
ASSDSGKLF
>TRBV11-2|TRBJ1-1
ASSLGTGSVTEAF
>TRBV12-3/TRBV12-4|TRBJ1-4
ASSPPSGVFEKLF
>TRBV12-5|TRBJ2-5
ASGLVNRQSLKY
>TRBV29-1|TRBJ2-5
SVDLYQETQY
>TRBV28|TRBJ1-5
ASSLRGHQPQH
>TRBV5-1|TRBJ2-5
ASSREGVAGEETQY
>TRBV29-1|TRBJ1-1
SVVVFEGNTEAF
>TRBV5-5|TRBJ2-3
ASSFRGGGAGTDTQY
>TRBV11-2|TRBJ2-3
ASSLERTDTQY
>TRBV2|TRBJ2-1
ASSVRGNEQF
>TRBV2|TRBJ2-3
ASNPAGPDTQY
>TRBV29-1|TRBJ2-5
SVAGETQY
>TRBV2|TRBJ2-1
ASSESLAGGRYEQF
>TRBV7-9|TRBJ1-2
ASSYLIPNYGYT
>TRBV6-2/TRBV6-3|TRBJ1-2
ASSNWGENYGYT
>TRBV28|TRBJ1-3
ASSLFPLGSGNTIY
>TRBV20-1|TRBJ1-6
SARDIRDSPLH
>TRBV7-9|TRBJ1-2
ASSLALATGYGYT
>TRBV9|TRBJ2-7
ASSVDLGYEQY
>TRBV12-5|TRBJ2-1
ASGLSRGTDNEQF
>TRBV14|TRBJ1-1
ASSFEQGATEAF
>TRBV7-2|TRBJ2-3
ASSKRQTDTQY
>TRBV6-5|TRBJ2-7
ASRSINYEQY